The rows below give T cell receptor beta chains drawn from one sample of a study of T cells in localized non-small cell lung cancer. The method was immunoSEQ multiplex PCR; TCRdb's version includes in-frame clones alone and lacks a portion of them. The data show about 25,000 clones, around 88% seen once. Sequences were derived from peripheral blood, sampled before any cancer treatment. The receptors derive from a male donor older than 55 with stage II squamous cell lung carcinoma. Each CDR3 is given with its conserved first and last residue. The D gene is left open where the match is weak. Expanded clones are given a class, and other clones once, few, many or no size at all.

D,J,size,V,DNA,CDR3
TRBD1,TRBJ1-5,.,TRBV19,TGTGCCAGTAGTATGGGGGACAGGGGTCAGCCCCAGCATTTT,CASSMGDRGQPQHF
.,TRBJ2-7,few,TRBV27,TGTGCCAGCAGGGGGGGGAGGGACAGGCCCTACGAGCAGTACTTC,CASRGGRDRPYEQYF
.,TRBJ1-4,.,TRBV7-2,TGTGCCAGCAGCCCCACGGGACGGTCTAATGAAAAACTGTTTTTT,CASSPTGRSNEKLFF
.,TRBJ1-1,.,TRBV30,TGTGCCTGGAGTTCCTTTGACAGCCGGAACACTGAAGCTTTCTTT,CAWSSFDSRNTEAFF
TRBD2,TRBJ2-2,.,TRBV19,TGTGCCAGTAGTCATCCCCGGGGGGGGAAAACCGGGGAGCTGTTTTTT,CASSHPRGGKTGELFF
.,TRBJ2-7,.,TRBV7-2,TGTGCCAGCAGCTTAAGGGGCTCTCGCCGCGGATCCTACGAGCAGTACTTC,CASSLRGSRRGSYEQYF
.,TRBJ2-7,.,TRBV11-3,TGTGCCAGCAGCTTGGTCGGGACCTACGAGCAGTACTTC,CASSLVGTYEQYF
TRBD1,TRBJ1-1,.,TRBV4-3,TGCGCCAGCAGCACCCGCATTGACAGGGGGCTCACTGAAGCTTTCTTT,CASSTRIDRGLTEAFF
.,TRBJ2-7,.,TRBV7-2,TGTGCCAGCAGCCGAGAGGTAGCGAGGGAGCAGTACTTC,CASSREVAREQYF
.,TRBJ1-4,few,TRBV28,TGTGCCAGCCAGTTGGCAGGGGCGGAAAAACTGTTTTTT,CASQLAGAEKLFF
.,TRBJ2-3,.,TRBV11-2,TGTGCCAGCAGCTCCTGGATTGGGGGCACAGATACGCAGTATTTT,CASSSWIGGTDTQYF
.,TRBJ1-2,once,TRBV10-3,TGTGCCATCAGTACTCGGGACACAATTAACTATGGCTACACCTTC,CAISTRDTINYGYTF
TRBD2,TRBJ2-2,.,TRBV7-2,TGTGCCAGCAGCATGACTAGCGGGGTAACCGGGGAGCTGTTTTTT,CASSMTSGVTGELFF
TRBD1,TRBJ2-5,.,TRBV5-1,TGCGCCAGCAGCTTATGGACAGGCGATCAAGAGACCCAGTACTTC,CASSLWTGDQETQYF
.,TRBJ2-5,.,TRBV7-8,TGTGCCAGCAGCTTATACCAGAAACAAGAGACCCAGTACTTC,CASSLYQKQETQYF
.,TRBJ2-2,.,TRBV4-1,TGCGCCAGCAGCCAAGACGCAGGGGCGAACACCGGGGAGCTGTTTTTT,CASSQDAGANTGELFF
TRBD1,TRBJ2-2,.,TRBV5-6,TGTGCCAGCAGCTCACCGGGACAGGCGAACACCGGGGAGCTGTTTTTT,CASSSPGQANTGELFF
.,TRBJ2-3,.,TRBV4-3,TGCGCCAGCACCCAAGATCTAATGCTGGGAGGTACAGATACGCAGTATTTT,CASTQDLMLGGTDTQYF
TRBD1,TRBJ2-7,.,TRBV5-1,TGCGCCAGCAGCCCGACAGGGAGACCGTCAGAGCAGTACTTC,CASSPTGRPSEQYF
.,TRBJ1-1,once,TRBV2,TGTGCCAGCACCACAGGCACTGAAGCTTTCTTT,CASTTGTEAFF
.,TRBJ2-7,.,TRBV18,TGTGCCAGCTCACCACGCGGACCGGACGGCACCTACGAGCAGTACTTC,CASSPRGPDGTYEQYF
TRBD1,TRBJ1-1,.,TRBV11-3,TGTGCCAGCAGCTCGGGACAGGGTGGTTCGAACACTGAAGCTTTCTTT,CASSSGQGGSNTEAFF
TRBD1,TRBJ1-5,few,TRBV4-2,TGTGCCAGCAGCCATTATGGGCCCCGGACAGGGAGTCATCAGCCCCAGCATTTT,CASSHYGPRTGSHQPQHF
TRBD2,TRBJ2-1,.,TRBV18,TGTGCCAGCTCACCACCGTCTAGCGGGAGGGAAATGGGGGAGCAGTTCTTC,CASSPPSSGREMGEQFF
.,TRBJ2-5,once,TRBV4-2,TGTGCCAGCAGCCAAGGGCTGCCCGTGGGGACCCAGTACTTC,CASSQGLPVGTQYF
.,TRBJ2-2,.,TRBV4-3,TGCGCCAGCAGCCAAGGATACAGGGTAATCGGGGAGCTGTTTTTT,CASSQGYRVIGELFF
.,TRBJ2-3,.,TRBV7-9,TGTGCCAGCAGCTTAGTTAGCCAGAACCCGTGGTTGGATACGCAGTATTTT,CASSLVSQNPWLDTQYF
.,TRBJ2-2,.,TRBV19,TGTGCCAGTACCCCTCCGGCCGGGGAGCTGTTTTTT,CASTPPAGELFF
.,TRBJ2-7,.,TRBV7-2,TGTGCCAGCAGCTTCGGGCAGGCCTACGAGCAGTACTTC,CASSFGQAYEQYF
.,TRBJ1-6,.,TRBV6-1,TGTGCCAGCACCTCTCGAGCCGGAGGTTCACCCCTCCACTTT,CASTSRAGGSPLHF
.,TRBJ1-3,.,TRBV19,TGTGCCAGTAGTTCCCCAGGAAACACCATATATTTT,CASSSPGNTIYF
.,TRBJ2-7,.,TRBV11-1,TGTGCCAGCAGCTTGGGGGTCGGGCCGAACTCCTACGAGCAGTACTTC,CASSLGVGPNSYEQYF
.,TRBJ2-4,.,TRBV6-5,TGTGCCAGCAGTCCGGATCAGGGAAACATTCAGTACTTC,CASSPDQGNIQYF